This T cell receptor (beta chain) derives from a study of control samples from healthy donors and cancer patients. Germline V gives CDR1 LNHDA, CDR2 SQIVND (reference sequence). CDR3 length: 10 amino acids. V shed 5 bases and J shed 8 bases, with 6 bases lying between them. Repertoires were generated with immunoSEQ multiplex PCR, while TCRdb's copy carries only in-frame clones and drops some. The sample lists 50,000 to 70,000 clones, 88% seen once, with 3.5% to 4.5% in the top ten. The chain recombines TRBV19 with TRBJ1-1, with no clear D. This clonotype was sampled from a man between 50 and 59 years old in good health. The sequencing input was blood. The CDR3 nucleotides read TGTGCCAGTAGTTCTAGAGAAGCTTTCTTT. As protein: CASSSREAFF.